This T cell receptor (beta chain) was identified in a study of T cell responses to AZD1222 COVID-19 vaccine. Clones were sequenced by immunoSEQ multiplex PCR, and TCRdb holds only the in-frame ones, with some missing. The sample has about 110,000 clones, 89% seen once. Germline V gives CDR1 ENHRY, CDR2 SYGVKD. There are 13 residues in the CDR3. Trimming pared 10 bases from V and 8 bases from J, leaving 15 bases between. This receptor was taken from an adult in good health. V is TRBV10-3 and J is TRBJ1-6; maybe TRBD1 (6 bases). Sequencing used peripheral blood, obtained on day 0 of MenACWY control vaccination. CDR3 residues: CARKAGDDSPLHF. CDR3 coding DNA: TGTGCCAGAAAAGCAGGGGACGATTCACCCCTCCACTTT.